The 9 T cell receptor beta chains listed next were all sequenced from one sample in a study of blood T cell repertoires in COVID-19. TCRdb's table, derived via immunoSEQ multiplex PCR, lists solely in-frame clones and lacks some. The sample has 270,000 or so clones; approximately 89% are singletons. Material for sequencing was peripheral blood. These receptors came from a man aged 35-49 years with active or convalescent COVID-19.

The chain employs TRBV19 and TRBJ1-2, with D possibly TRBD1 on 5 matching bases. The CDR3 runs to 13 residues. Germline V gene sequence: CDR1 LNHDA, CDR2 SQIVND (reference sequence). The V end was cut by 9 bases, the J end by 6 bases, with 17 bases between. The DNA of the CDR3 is TGTGCCAGCTCTCTAAGGAAAGGGGATGGCTACACCTTC. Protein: CASSLRKGDGYTF.

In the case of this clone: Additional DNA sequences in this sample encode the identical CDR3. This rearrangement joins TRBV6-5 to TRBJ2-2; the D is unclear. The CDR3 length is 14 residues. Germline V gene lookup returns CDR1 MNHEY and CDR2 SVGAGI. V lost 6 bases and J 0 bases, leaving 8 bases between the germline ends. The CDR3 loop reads CASSPLANTGELFF. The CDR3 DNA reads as TGTGCCAGCAGCCCGCTAGCGAACACCGGGGAGCTGTTTTTT.

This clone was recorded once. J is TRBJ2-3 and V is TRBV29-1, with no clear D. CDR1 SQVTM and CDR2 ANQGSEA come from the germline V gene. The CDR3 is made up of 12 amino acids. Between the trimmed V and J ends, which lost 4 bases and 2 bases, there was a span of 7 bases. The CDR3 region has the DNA TGCAGCGTTGGCAGCGACACAGATACGCAGTATTTT. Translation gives CSVGSDTDTQYF.

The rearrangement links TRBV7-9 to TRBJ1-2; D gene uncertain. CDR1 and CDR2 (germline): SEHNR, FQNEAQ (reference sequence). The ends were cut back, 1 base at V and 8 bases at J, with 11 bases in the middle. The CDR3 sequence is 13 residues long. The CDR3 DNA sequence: TGTGCCAGCAGCTTAGAATCCCTTCTGGGCTACACCTTC. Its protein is CASSLESLLGYTF.

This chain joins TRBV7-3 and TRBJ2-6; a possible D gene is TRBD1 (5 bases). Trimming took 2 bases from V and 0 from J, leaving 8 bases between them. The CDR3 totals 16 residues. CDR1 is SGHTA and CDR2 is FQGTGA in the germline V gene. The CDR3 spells CASSLQGNSGANVLTF. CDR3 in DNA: TGTGCCAGCAGCTTACAGGGTAACTCTGGGGCCAACGTCCTGACTTTC.

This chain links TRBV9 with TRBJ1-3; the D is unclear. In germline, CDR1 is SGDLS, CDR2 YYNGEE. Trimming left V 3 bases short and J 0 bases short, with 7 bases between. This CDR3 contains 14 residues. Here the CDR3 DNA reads TGTGCCAGCAGCGACAGTTCCTCTGGAAACACCATATATTTT. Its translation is CASSDSSSGNTIYF.

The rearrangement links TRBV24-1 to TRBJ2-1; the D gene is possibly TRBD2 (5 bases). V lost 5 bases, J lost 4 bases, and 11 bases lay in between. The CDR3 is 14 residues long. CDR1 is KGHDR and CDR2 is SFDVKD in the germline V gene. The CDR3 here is CATSVGSGYNEQFF. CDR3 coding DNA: TGTGCCACCAGTGTTGGGAGTGGATACAATGAGCAGTTCTTC.

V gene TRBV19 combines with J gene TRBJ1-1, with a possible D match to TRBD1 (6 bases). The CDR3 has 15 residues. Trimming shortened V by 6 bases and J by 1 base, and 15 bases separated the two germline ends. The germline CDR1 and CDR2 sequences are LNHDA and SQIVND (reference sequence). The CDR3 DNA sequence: TGTGCCAGTAGGGACTCACAGGGCCCGAACACTGAAGCTTTCTTT. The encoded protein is CASRDSQGPNTEAFF.

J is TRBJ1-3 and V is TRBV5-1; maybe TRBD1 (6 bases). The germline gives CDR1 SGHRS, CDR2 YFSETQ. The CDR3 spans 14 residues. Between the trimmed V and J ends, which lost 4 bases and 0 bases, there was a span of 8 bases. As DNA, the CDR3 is TGCGCCAGCAGCCGACAGGACTCTGGAAACACCATATATTTT. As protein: CASSRQDSGNTIYF.